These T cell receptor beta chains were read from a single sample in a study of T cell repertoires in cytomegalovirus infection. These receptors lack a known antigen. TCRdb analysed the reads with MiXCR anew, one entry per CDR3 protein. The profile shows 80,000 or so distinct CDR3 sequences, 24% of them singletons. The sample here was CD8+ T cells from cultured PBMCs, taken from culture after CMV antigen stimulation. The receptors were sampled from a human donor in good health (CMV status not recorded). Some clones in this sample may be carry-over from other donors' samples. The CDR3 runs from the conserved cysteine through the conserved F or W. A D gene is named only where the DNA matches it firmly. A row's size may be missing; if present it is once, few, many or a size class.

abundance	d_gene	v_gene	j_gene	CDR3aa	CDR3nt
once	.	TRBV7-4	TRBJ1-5	CASSMDRNQPQHF	TGTGCCAGCAGCATGGACCGCAATCAGCCCCAGCATTTT
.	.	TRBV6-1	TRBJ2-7	CASSEGDPSHEQYF	TGTGCCAGCAGTGAGGGAGATCCCAGCCACGAGCAGTACTTC
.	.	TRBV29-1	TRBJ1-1	CSVEDDNTEAFF	TGCAGCGTTGAAGACGACAACACTGAAGCTTTCTTT
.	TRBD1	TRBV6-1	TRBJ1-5	CASRDRETQPQHF	TGTGCCAGCAGGGACAGGGAGACTCAGCCCCAGCATTTT
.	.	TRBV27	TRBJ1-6	CASSLEGSPLHF	TGTGCCAGCAGTTTGGAGGGTTCACCCCTCCACTTT
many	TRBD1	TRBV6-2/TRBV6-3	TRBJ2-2	CASSPDRERDRELFF	TGTGCCAGCAGCCCGGACAGGGAAAGGGACCGGGAGCTGTTTTTT
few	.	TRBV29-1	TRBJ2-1	CSVDTGNNEQFF	TGCAGCGTAGATACCGGAAACAATGAGCAGTTCTTC
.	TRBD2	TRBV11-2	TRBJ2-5	CASSFGLEETQYF	TGTGCCAGCAGCTTCGGACTAGAAGAGACCCAGTACTTC
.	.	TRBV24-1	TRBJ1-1	CATSDSGLVAFF	TGTGCCACCAGTGATTCCGGGTTAGTAGCTTTCTTT
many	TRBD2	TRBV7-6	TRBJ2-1	CASSPSGGAFNEQFF	TGTGCCAGCAGCCCCAGCGGGGGGGCTTTCAATGAGCAGTTCTTC
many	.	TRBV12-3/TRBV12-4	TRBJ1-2	CASTRTLGWSTF	TGTGCCAGCACCCGGACCCTCGGTTGGAGCACCTTC
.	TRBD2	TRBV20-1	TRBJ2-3	CSAPSLAGGTDTQYF	TGCAGTGCCCCGAGTTTAGCGGGGGGCACAGATACGCAGTATTTT
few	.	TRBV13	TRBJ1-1	CASSLRGGPEAFF	TGTGCCAGCAGCTTACGAGGGGGACCTGAAGCTTTCTTT
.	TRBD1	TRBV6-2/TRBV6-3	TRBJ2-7	CASSDELGQYYEQYF	TGTGCCAGCAGTGACGAATTGGGACAGTACTACGAGCAGTACTTC
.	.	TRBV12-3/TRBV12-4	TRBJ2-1	CASSFGVGQFF	TGTGCCAGCAGTTTTGGAGTCGGGCAGTTCTTC
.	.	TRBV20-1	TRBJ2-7	CSASWTERFTYEQYF	TGCAGTGCTAGCTGGACAGAGAGATTTACCTACGAGCAGTACTTC
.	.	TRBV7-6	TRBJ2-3	CASSSGADTQYF	TGTGCCAGCAGCTCGGGGGCCGATACGCAGTATTTT
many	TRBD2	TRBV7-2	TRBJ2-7	CASSLDATSTYEQYF	TGTGCCAGCAGCCTAGACGCGACTAGCACCTACGAGCAGTACTTC
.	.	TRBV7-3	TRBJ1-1	CASSKDRLGMNTEAFF	TGTGCCAGCAGCAAAGACAGGTTGGGTATGAACACTGAAGCTTTCTTT